Given below is one TCR beta chain in context. Assignments of participants to cohorts depended upon their own reported clinical history. The data stem from a study of blood T cell repertoires in COVID-19. As processed by the authors: Amplification from reference gene primers served as the basis for estimated nucleated cell counts. Sequencing used immunoSEQ multiplex PCR; TCRdb keeps in-frame clones, though not all of them. V and J calls and clone size are those listed in that table; D and trimming were worked out from the DNA. This sample has a few hundred thousand clones; 88% occur once, and the top ten carry 2% to 2.5%. The CDR3 spans 15 residues. The germline V gene encodes CDR1 SGHRS and CDR2 YFSETQ. The V gene lost 0 bases and the J gene lost 0 bases, with 9 bases spanning the gap.

This chain links TRBV5-1 with TRBJ2-5, with D perhaps TRBD2 (6 bases). Sequenced sample: PBMCs or T cells enriched from blood (not recorded which). This TCR came from a woman in her 40s with acute COVID-19. The CDR3 DNA is TGCGCCAGCAGCTTGGCGGGGAGGTACCAAGAGACCCAGTACTTC. Translated: CASSLAGRYQETQYF.